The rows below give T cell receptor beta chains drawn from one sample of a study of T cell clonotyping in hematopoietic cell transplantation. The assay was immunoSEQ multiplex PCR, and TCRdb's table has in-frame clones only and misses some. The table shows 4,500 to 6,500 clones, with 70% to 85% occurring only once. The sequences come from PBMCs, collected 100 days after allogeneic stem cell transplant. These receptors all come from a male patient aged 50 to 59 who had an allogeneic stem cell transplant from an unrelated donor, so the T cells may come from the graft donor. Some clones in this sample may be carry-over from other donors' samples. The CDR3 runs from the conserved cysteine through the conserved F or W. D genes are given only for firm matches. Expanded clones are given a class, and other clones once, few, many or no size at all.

CDR3aa: CASGRNTGELFF
CDR3nt: TGTGCCAGCGGCCGTAACACCGGGGAGCTGTTTTTT
j_gene: TRBJ2-2
abundance: few
v_gene: TRBV6-5
d_gene: -

CDR3aa: CASSSTGGGTEAFF
CDR3nt: TGTGCCAGCAGTTCTACAGGGGGGGGCACTGAAGCTTTCTTT
j_gene: TRBJ1-1
abundance: -
v_gene: TRBV6-5
d_gene: TRBD1

CDR3aa: CASKRPGREDEGYTF
CDR3nt: TGTGCCAGCAAACGGCCGGGCAGGGAGGATGAAGGCTACACCTTC
j_gene: TRBJ1-2
abundance: -
v_gene: TRBV6-7
d_gene: -

CDR3aa: CASSPNMNRVGETQYF
CDR3nt: TGTGCCAGCAGCCCCAACATGAACAGGGTTGGGGAGACCCAGTACTTC
j_gene: TRBJ2-5
abundance: -
v_gene: TRBV5-4
d_gene: -

CDR3aa: CASSYAGTGDGYTF
CDR3nt: TGTGCCAGCAGTTACGCGGGGACAGGGGATGGCTACACCTTC
j_gene: TRBJ1-2
abundance: -
v_gene: TRBV6-5
d_gene: TRBD1

CDR3aa: CAWTTGTASNEQFF
CDR3nt: TGTGCCTGGACTACCGGGACGGCCTCCAATGAGCAGTTCTTC
j_gene: TRBJ2-1
abundance: -
v_gene: TRBV30
d_gene: -

CDR3aa: CASSLGLAAYNEQFF
CDR3nt: TGTGCCAGCAGCCTGGGACTAGCGGCGTACAATGAGCAGTTCTTC
j_gene: TRBJ2-1
abundance: few
v_gene: TRBV7-3
d_gene: TRBD2

CDR3aa: CASSPERQGSNGYTF
CDR3nt: TGTGCCAGCAGCCCTGAACGACAGGGATCTAACGGCTACACCTTC
j_gene: TRBJ1-2
abundance: -
v_gene: TRBV9
d_gene: TRBD1

CDR3aa: CASSLVAGFFSSSTDTQYF
CDR3nt: TGTGCCAGCAGCTTAGTTGCGGGCTTCTTCTCCTCTAGCACAGATACGCAGTATTTT
j_gene: TRBJ2-3
abundance: -
v_gene: TRBV13
d_gene: -

CDR3aa: CASSWGGSGSASGTDTQYF
CDR3nt: TGTGCCAGCAGTTGGGGCGGGAGCGGGAGTGCCTCGGGCACAGATACGCAGTATTTT
j_gene: TRBJ2-3
abundance: -
v_gene: TRBV28
d_gene: TRBD2

CDR3aa: CASSGSTGDGYGYTF
CDR3nt: TGTGCCAGCAGCGGCTCGACAGGGGACGGCTATGGCTACACCTTC
j_gene: TRBJ1-2
abundance: -
v_gene: TRBV9
d_gene: TRBD1

CDR3aa: CSVPGSRASNTEAFF
CDR3nt: TGCAGCGTTCCCGGGTCGAGGGCCTCGAACACTGAAGCTTTCTTT
j_gene: TRBJ1-1
abundance: -
v_gene: TRBV29-1
d_gene: -

CDR3aa: CASSLGSNQPQHF
CDR3nt: TGCGCCAGCAGCTTGGGGAGCAATCAGCCCCAGCATTTT
j_gene: TRBJ1-5
abundance: -
v_gene: TRBV5-1
d_gene: -

CDR3aa: CASSLTSGNIHEQYF
CDR3nt: TGTGCCAGCAGCTTGACTAGCGGGAACATCCACGAGCAGTACTTC
j_gene: TRBJ2-7
abundance: -
v_gene: TRBV7-9
d_gene: TRBD2

CDR3aa: CAWSPDTSPLHF
CDR3nt: TGTGCCTGGAGCCCGGACACTTCACCCCTCCACTTT
j_gene: TRBJ1-6
abundance: -
v_gene: TRBV30
d_gene: -

CDR3aa: CASSLTYEQYF
CDR3nt: TGTGCCAGCAGCTTGACATACGAGCAGTACTTC
j_gene: TRBJ2-7
abundance: -
v_gene: TRBV5-6
d_gene: -

CDR3aa: CAWRGQGNNQPQHF
CDR3nt: TGTGCCTGGAGAGGACAGGGTAACAATCAGCCCCAGCATTTT
j_gene: TRBJ1-5
abundance: -
v_gene: TRBV30
d_gene: TRBD1

CDR3aa: CASRGGLDGSSKTQYF
CDR3nt: TGTGCCAGCAGGGGGGGACTGGACGGGAGCTCCAAGACCCAGTACTTC
j_gene: TRBJ2-5
abundance: -
v_gene: TRBV11-2
d_gene: -

CDR3aa: CSVPGETQYF
CDR3nt: TGCAGCGTTCCGGGGGAGACCCAGTACTTC
j_gene: TRBJ2-5
abundance: -
v_gene: TRBV29-1
d_gene: -

CDR3aa: CASSEQTFGGNQPQHF
CDR3nt: TGTGCCAGCAGTGAACAAACCTTTGGTGGCAATCAGCCCCAGCATTTT
j_gene: TRBJ1-5
abundance: -
v_gene: TRBV6-1
d_gene: -

CDR3aa: CASSQAGTRNTGELFF
CDR3nt: TGTGCCAGCAGCCAGGCCGGGACTAGGAACACCGGGGAGCTGTTTTTT
j_gene: TRBJ2-2
abundance: -
v_gene: TRBV4-2
d_gene: TRBD2

CDR3aa: CASSLLSGTGDPGYTF
CDR3nt: TGTGCCAGCAGCTTACTTTCCGGGACAGGGGACCCTGGCTACACCTTC
j_gene: TRBJ1-2
abundance: medium-sized
v_gene: TRBV7-9
d_gene: TRBD1

CDR3aa: CASSDSGTGKGYTF
CDR3nt: TGCGCCAGCAGTGATTCCGGGACAGGTAAAGGCTACACCTTC
j_gene: TRBJ1-2
abundance: -
v_gene: TRBV6-1
d_gene: TRBD1

CDR3aa: CSVVAGEANEQFF
CDR3nt: TGCAGCGTTGTAGCGGGAGAGGCCAATGAGCAGTTCTTC
j_gene: TRBJ2-1
abundance: -
v_gene: TRBV29-1
d_gene: TRBD2

CDR3aa: CASSLAGGDTQYF
CDR3nt: TGTGCCAGCAGCTTAGCTGGCGGAGATACGCAGTATTTT
j_gene: TRBJ2-3
abundance: few
v_gene: TRBV7-9
d_gene: -

CDR3aa: CATSITSSTDTQYF
CDR3nt: TGTGCCACCAGCATTACCTCTAGCACAGATACGCAGTATTTT
j_gene: TRBJ2-3
abundance: few
v_gene: TRBV15
d_gene: -

CDR3aa: CASSSSIDRADTQYF
CDR3nt: TGTGCCAGCAGTTCCTCCATTGACAGGGCAGATACGCAGTATTTT
j_gene: TRBJ2-3
abundance: -
v_gene: TRBV6-5
d_gene: TRBD1

CDR3aa: CAWSPPGQVPQFF
CDR3nt: TGTGCCTGGAGTCCTCCGGGACAGGTTCCCCAGTTCTTC
j_gene: TRBJ2-1
abundance: -
v_gene: TRBV30
d_gene: TRBD1

CDR3aa: CASSFSRERSSYEQYF
CDR3nt: TGCGCCAGCAGCTTCTCACGGGAAAGGAGCTCCTACGAGCAGTACTTC
j_gene: TRBJ2-7
abundance: -
v_gene: TRBV5-1
d_gene: -

CDR3aa: CASSYRDRFMNTEAFF
CDR3nt: TGCGCCAGCAGCTATAGGGACAGGTTCATGAACACTGAAGCTTTCTTT
j_gene: TRBJ1-1
abundance: -
v_gene: TRBV5-1
d_gene: TRBD1

CDR3aa: CASSRTGSGNTIYF
CDR3nt: TGTGCCAGCAGTCGGACGGGCTCTGGAAACACCATATATTTT
j_gene: TRBJ1-3
abundance: once
v_gene: TRBV6-5
d_gene: -

CDR3aa: CASSETGYGYTF
CDR3nt: TGTGCCAGCAGTGAGACGGGCTATGGCTACACCTTC
j_gene: TRBJ1-2
abundance: -
v_gene: TRBV25-1
d_gene: -

CDR3aa: CASSLGTALQYNYGYTF
CDR3nt: TGTGCCAGCAGCTTGGGGACAGCCCTACAATATAACTATGGCTACACCTTC
j_gene: TRBJ1-2
abundance: -
v_gene: TRBV5-4
d_gene: -

CDR3aa: CASSRGTGWGGNQPQHF
CDR3nt: TGCGCCAGCAGCCGAGGGACAGGCTGGGGGGGCAATCAGCCCCAGCATTTT
j_gene: TRBJ1-5
abundance: -
v_gene: TRBV4-1
d_gene: TRBD1

CDR3aa: CAWSVPGQGITDTQYF
CDR3nt: TGTGCCTGGAGTGTCCCGGGACAGGGGATCACAGATACGCAGTATTTT
j_gene: TRBJ2-3
abundance: -
v_gene: TRBV30
d_gene: TRBD1

CDR3aa: CAWSVSNYGYTF
CDR3nt: TGTGCCTGGAGTGTTTCTAACTATGGCTACACCTTC
j_gene: TRBJ1-2
abundance: -
v_gene: TRBV30
d_gene: -

CDR3aa: CASSYQGFSNQPQHF
CDR3nt: TGTGCCAGCAGTTACCAGGGGTTCAGCAATCAGCCCCAGCATTTT
j_gene: TRBJ1-5
abundance: once
v_gene: TRBV6-6
d_gene: -

CDR3aa: CASTLYKGNQPQHF
CDR3nt: TGTGCCAGCACGCTATACAAAGGCAATCAGCCCCAGCATTTT
j_gene: TRBJ1-5
abundance: few
v_gene: TRBV2
d_gene: -

CDR3aa: CAIRGNYGYTF
CDR3nt: TGTGCCATCAGGGGAAACTATGGCTACACCTTC
j_gene: TRBJ1-2
abundance: -
v_gene: TRBV28
d_gene: -

CDR3aa: CASSQSRQGVHFTF
CDR3nt: TGCGCCAGCAGCCAATCCCGACAGGGGGTCCACTTTACCTTC
j_gene: TRBJ1-2
abundance: -
v_gene: TRBV5-1
d_gene: TRBD1

CDR3aa: CASSLDRNTEAFF
CDR3nt: TGTGCTAGCAGCTTAGACAGGAACACTGAAGCTTTCTTT
j_gene: TRBJ1-1
abundance: -
v_gene: TRBV7-7
d_gene: -

CDR3aa: CASSDAGFREQYF
CDR3nt: TGTGCCAGCAGCGACGCGGGATTCCGCGAGCAGTACTTC
j_gene: TRBJ2-7
abundance: -
v_gene: TRBV2
d_gene: -

CDR3aa: CAWSSTGRGYTF
CDR3nt: TGTGCCTGGAGTTCGACGGGCCGGGGCTACACCTTC
j_gene: TRBJ1-2
abundance: -
v_gene: TRBV30
d_gene: -

CDR3aa: CASSFGNTEAFF
CDR3nt: TGTGCCAGCAGCTTTGGGAACACTGAAGCTTTCTTT
j_gene: TRBJ1-1
abundance: -
v_gene: TRBV11-2
d_gene: -

CDR3aa: CSAQHDYGYTF
CDR3nt: TGCAGCGCTCAGCACGACTATGGCTACACCTTC
j_gene: TRBJ1-2
abundance: -
v_gene: TRBV29-1
d_gene: -